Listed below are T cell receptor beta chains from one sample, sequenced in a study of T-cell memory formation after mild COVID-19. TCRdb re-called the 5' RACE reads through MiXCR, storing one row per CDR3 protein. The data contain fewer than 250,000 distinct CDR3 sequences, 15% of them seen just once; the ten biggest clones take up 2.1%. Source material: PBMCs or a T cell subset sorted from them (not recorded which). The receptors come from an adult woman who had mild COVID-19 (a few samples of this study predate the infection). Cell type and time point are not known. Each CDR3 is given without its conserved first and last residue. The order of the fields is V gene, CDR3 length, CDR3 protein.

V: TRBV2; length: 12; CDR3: ASSQADFNQPQH
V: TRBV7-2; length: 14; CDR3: ASSLVGFQIQETQY
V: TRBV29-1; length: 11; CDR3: SVVIRPIGELF
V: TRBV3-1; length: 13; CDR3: ASSQLPGGSEPQH
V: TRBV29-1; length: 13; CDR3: SVHTTAANTGELF
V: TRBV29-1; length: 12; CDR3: SVRTPSANTEAF
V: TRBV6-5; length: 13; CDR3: ASSYSSRAGSGYT
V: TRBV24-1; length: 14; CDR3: ATSDRTGATQKTQY
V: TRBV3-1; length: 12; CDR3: ASSGGQNTGELF
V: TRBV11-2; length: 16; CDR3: ASSLAFSGRTLYNEQF
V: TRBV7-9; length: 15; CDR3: ASSLLPRDSGANVLT
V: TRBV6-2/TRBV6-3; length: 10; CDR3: ASKDSNTEAF
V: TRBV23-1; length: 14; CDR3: ASSPPDRGGTYEQY
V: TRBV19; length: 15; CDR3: ASRDSGRIENTGELF
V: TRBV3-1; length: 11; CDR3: ASSRGESDTQY
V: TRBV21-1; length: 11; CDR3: ASSRGSGNTIY
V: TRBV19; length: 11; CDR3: ASRRQGLAEAF
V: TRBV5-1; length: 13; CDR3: ASRRGGAVTDTQY
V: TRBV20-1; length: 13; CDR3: SARADPAGGETQY
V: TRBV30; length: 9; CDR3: AWSVRGPQF
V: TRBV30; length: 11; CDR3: AWSVRNNQPQH
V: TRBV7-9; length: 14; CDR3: ASSLGTGKESDTQY
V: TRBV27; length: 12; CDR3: ASRVMASGETQY
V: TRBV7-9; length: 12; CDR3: ASSKGARNTEAF
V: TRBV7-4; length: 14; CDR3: ASSHTPGQGGNTIY
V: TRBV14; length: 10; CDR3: ASTNSGAEQY
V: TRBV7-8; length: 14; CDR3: ASSPMSGSSTDTQY
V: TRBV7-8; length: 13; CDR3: ASSSSGILYNEQF
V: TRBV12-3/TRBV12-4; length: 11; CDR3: ASRRDSSYGYT
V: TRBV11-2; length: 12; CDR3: ASSPSTVSYEQY
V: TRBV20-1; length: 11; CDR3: SATRQGGKTQY
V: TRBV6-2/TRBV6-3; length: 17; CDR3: ASSYKVLAGGESYNEQF
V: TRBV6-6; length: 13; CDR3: ASSEAGASRETQY
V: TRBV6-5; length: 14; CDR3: ASSDASGRIPDTQY
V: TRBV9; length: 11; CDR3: ASSVEGKSEAF
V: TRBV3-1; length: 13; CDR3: ASSQEGQVRGEQF
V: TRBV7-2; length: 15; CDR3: ASSFPVGASSYNEQF
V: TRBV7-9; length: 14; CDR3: ASSSPSGSQTGELF
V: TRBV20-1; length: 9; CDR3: SASGVGGYT
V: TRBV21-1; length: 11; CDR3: ASNIGQGNEQF
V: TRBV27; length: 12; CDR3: ASSPGQTTYGYT
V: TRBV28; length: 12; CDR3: ASSLTSGNTEAF
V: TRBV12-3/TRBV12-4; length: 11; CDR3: ASLSTPDGGYT
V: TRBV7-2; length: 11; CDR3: ASSWTRAGELF
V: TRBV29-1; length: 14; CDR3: SAPSPLAGGPTEQF
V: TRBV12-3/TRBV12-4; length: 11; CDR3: ASRKQDNSPLH
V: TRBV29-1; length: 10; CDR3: SVGNRQETQY
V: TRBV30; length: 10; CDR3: AWSVWGGEYT
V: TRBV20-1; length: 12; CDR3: SARDRGGTDTQY
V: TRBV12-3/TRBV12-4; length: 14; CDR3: ASSSGTEIYNSPLH